This TCR beta chain was sequenced for a study of control samples from healthy donors and cancer patients. Germline assignment: CDR1 SGHVS and CDR2 FQNEAQ. This CDR3 has 14 residues. The V and J ends lost 1 base and 1 base respectively, with 8 bases between them. Generated by immunoSEQ multiplex PCR, the TCRdb table keeps only in-frame clones and is missing some. The top ten hold 15% to 19% of the sample, which has 77,000 or so clones, roughly 91% seen once. The sequence was collected from a young man in good health. Material: blood. The rearrangement uses TRBV7-8 and TRBJ2-7; D remains ambiguous. The CDR3 here is CASSLVTESYEQYF. CDR3 nucleotide sequence: TGTGCCAGCAGCTTAGTCACGGAATCCTACGAGCAGTACTTC.